This is a list of T cell receptor beta chains from one sample in a study of blood T cell repertoires in COVID-19. Generated by immunoSEQ multiplex PCR, the TCRdb table keeps only in-frame clones and is missing some. The sample consists of 200,000 to 250,000 clones, 80% to 90% of them appearing once. Sequencing used PBMCs or T cells enriched from blood (not recorded which). These TCRs come from a man aged 35-49 years who had recovered from COVID-19. Each CDR3 is given with its conserved first and last residue. The order of the fields is J gene, clone size, D gene, CDR3 length, V gene, CDR3 protein, CDR3 DNA. A D gene is named only where the DNA matches it firmly. A row's size may be missing; if present it is once, few, many or a size class.

>TRBJ1-6|NA|TRBD1|15|TRBV9
CASSVNWDSSSPLHF
TGTGCCAGCAGCGTAAATTGGGACAGTTCTTCACCCCTCCACTTT
>TRBJ2-1|NA|TRBD1|19|TRBV10-2
CASARQGNIGAGPFDEQFF
TGCGCCAGCGCCAGACAGGGGAATATAGGGGCGGGTCCATTCGATGAGCAGTTCTTC
>TRBJ1-1|NA|NA|13|TRBV5-6
CASSLGRGNEAFF
TGTGCCAGCAGCTTGGGGCGGGGGAATGAAGCTTTCTTT
>TRBJ1-2|few|NA|17|TRBV29-1
CSVVFLGKIDVNYGYTF
TGCAGCGTTGTGTTTCTGGGCAAGATTGATGTTAACTATGGCTACACCTTC
>TRBJ1-1|NA|NA|15|TRBV5-1
CASSFSDRPNTEAFF
TGCGCCAGCAGCTTCTCCGACAGGCCGAACACTGAAGCTTTCTTT
>TRBJ1-3|NA|TRBD1|16|TRBV27
CASSPLDRGAGNTIYF
TGTGCCAGCAGTCCCCTGGACAGGGGGGCTGGAAACACCATATATTTT
>TRBJ1-4|NA|NA|14|TRBV19
CASSNVQYNEKLFF
TGTGCCAGTAGTAATGTACAGTATAATGAAAAACTGTTTTTT
>TRBJ1-5|NA|TRBD1|15|TRBV5-5
CASSPTGGISQPQHF
TGTGCCAGCAGCCCGACAGGGGGTATCTCTCAGCCCCAGCATTTT
>TRBJ1-2|NA|NA|12|TRBV5-8
CASSQGSGGYTF
TGTGCCAGCAGTCAGGGTTCTGGTGGCTACACCTTC
>TRBJ1-3|once|NA|14|TRBV19
CASSVGTLGNTIYF
TGTGCCAGTAGTGTCGGGACTCTCGGAAACACCATATATTTT